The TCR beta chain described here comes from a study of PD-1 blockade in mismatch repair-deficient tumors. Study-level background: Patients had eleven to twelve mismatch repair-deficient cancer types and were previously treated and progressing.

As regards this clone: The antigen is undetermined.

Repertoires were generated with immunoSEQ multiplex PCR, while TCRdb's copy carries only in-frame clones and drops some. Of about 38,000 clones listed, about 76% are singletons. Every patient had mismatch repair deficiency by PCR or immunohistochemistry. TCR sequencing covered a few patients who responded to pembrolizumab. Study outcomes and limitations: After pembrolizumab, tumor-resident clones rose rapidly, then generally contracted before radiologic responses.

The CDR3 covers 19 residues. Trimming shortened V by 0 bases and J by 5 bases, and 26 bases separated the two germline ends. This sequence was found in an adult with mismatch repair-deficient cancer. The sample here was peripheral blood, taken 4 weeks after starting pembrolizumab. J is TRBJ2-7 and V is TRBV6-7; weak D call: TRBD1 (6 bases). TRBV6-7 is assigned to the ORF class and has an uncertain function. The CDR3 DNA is TGTGCCAGCAGTTACTCGATGGTGGGGGCGGTGGGGCGGACCGACGAGCAGTACTTC. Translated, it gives CASSYSMVGAVGRTDEQYF.